The clone carrying this T cell receptor (beta chain) was counted between two and nine times. Its matching antigen is unknown. Together with a sample-barcoded 5' primer, a J-beta primer mix was included in a second PCR lasting roughly 6 to 12 cycles. A template-switch adaptor that had 12 random nucleotides put a tag on each cDNA molecule. TCRdb re-analysed the 5' RACE reads in MiXCR, keeping a single row per CDR3 protein. The sample shows some 1.5 million distinct CDR3 sequences, roughly 30% of them seen only once. The entry originates in a study of blood T cells in healthy people across ages. CDR1 and CDR2 from the germline V gene are SGHTA and FQGNSA. The V end was cut by 1 base, the J end by 4 bases, with 11 bases between. This CDR3 spans 15 amino acids. Notes on the study in general: Whereas aged donors had fewer naive CD4+ cells, long-lived donors had more of them and higher diversity.

Sequencing was done on a sample of blood. This receptor was taken from a woman aged 25-40 years in good health. The chain joins TRBV7-2 to TRBJ2-1, with a possible D match to TRBD2 (6 bases). CDR3 amino acids: CASSLEPAGYNEQFF. CDR3 DNA sequence: TGTGCCAGCAGCTTAGAGCCGGCGGGGTACAATGAGCAGTTCTTC. The full variable domain, rest sourced from reference TRBV7-2 and TRBJ2-1, is GAGVSQSPSNKVTEKGKDVELRCDPISGHTALYWYRQSLGQGLEFLIYFQGNSAPDKSGLPSDRFSAERTGGSVSTLTIQRTQQEDSAVYLCASSLEPAGYNEQFFGPGTRLTVL.